These 3 T cell receptor beta chains originate from one sample sequenced in a study of shared clonotypes between healthy human individuals. Measured with immunoSEQ multiplex PCR; TCRdb has only the in-frame clones, and not every one. The sample has 550,000 to 700,000 clones; about three quarters are singletons. The sequencing sample was made of memory CD4+ T cells sorted from blood. Subset here: CD45RA-negative fraction. The receptors come from a woman aged 25 to 45 in good health.

The V call is TRBV10-2, the J call TRBJ1-5; no reliable D call. Per germline, CDR1 WSHSY and CDR2 SAAADI. Trimming shortened V by 3 bases and J by 0 bases, and 3 bases separated the two germline ends. CDR3 length: 13 residues. CDR3 in amino acids: CASSDYSNQPQHF. CDR3 coding DNA: TGCGCCAGCAGTGATTATAGCAATCAGCCCCAGCATTTT.

This chain joins TRBV29-1 and TRBJ2-3; D remains ambiguous. The CDR3 covers 14 residues. Looked up from germline, CDR1 is SQVTM and CDR2 is ANQGSEA. Trimming took 0 bases from V and 1 from J, leaving 8 bases between them. DNA for the CDR3: TGCAGCGTTGAAGATCGGGCAGGCACAGATACGCAGTATTTT. Translation gives CSVEDRAGTDTQYF.

This chain joins TRBV27 and TRBJ2-3; no clear D. CDR3 length equals 13 residues. CDR1 MNHEY and CDR2 SMNVEV come from the germline V gene (reference sequence). V was shortened by 1 base and J by 6 bases, with 8 bases between the two germline ends. The CDR3 coding sequence is TGTGCCAGCAGTTTATGGGCTGAGGATACGCAGTATTTT. It specifies CASSLWAEDTQYF.